This T cell receptor (beta chain) stems from a study of control samples from healthy donors and cancer patients. Germline CDR1 reads SQVTM; CDR2 reads ANQGSEA. Trimming shortened V by 1 base and J by 8 bases, and 20 bases separated the two germline ends. The CDR3 is made up of 15 amino acids. Profiled with immunoSEQ multiplex PCR; TCRdb holds only in-frame clones, not every one. The data contain about 100,000 clones, around four fifths of them seen just once; the ten biggest clones take up around a fifth. The receptor was derived from a young man in good health. J is TRBJ1-2 and V is TRBV29-1; D gene uncertain. Sequenced: blood. CDR3 sequence reads: CSVEVGLAGSQGYTF. CDR3 nucleotide sequence: TGCAGCGTTGAAGTGGGTCTGGCGGGGAGTCAGGGCTACACCTTC.